The present entry profiles one T cell receptor (beta chain) with its context. Its matching antigen is unknown. Method: immunoSEQ multiplex PCR; TCRdb's copy keeps in-frame clones and lacks some. This table has 75,000 to 100,000 clones, 91% appearing once. V was shortened by 0 bases and J by 1 base, with 9 bases between the two germline ends. The CDR3 sequence is 15 residues long. The V gene's germline CDR1 is SEHNR and CDR2 FQNEAQ (reference sequence). The data derive from a study of graft-versus-host responses after intestinal transplantation. Study-wide background: For around 3 years after anti-thymocyte globulin induction, all recipients took tacrolimus and steroids.

This chain links TRBV7-9 with TRBJ2-5; weak D call: TRBD1 (5 bases). The TCR originated in a human donor who was the organ donor for an intestinal transplant. Here the sequenced sample was unstimulated CD4+ T cells sorted from spleen or lymph node cells, taken before transplant. CDR3: CASSLARQTQETQYF. The CDR3 DNA follows: TGTGCCAGCAGCTTAGCTCGACAGACCCAAGAGACCCAGTACTTC.